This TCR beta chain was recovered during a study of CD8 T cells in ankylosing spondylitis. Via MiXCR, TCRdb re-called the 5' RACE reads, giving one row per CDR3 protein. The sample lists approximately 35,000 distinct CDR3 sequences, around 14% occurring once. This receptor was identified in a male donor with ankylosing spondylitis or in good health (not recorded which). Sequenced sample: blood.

The CDR3 is CSVESDLGQGLVAFF. The CDR3 nucleotides are TGCAGCGTTGAATCAGATTTGGGACAGGGCCTGGTTGCTTTCTTT. The V call is TRBV29-1, the J call TRBJ1-1; TRBD1 matches at 9 bases. The CDR3 covers 15 residues. The V segment lost 2 bases and the J segment 11 bases; nucleotides outside the gene matches: 15. CDR1 is SQVTM and CDR2 is ANQGSEA in the germline V gene.